The 17 T cell receptor beta chains below were found in one sample sequenced in a study of T cell changes during pregnancy in multiple sclerosis. Assay used: immunoSEQ multiplex PCR; TCRdb lists only in-frame clones, some missing. This sample has around 63,000 clones, with about 90% found just once. Specimen: peripheral blood, collected after pregnancy. The receptors were gathered from a female donor with multiple sclerosis, enrolled in a pregnancy study.

The chain uses TRBV25-1 and TRBJ1-2; D remains unclear. Germline CDR1 and CDR2: MGHDK and SYGVNS. The CDR3 covers 11 residues. Trimming shortened V by 11 bases and J by 8 bases, and 15 bases separated the two germline ends. CDR3 sequence reads: CAAAAEGGYTF. The CDR3 region has the DNA TGTGCCGCCGCAGCGGAGGGCGGCTACACCTTC.

CDR3 region: CASSLAAAPSYGYTF. DNA of the CDR3: TGTGCCAGCAGCTTAGCGGCGGCTCCGAGCTATGGCTACACCTTC. The chain recombines TRBV7-9 with TRBJ1-2; no definite D call. The ends were cut back, 0 bases at V and 4 bases at J, with 12 bases in the middle. The germline V gene encodes CDR1 SEHNR and CDR2 FQNEAQ (reference sequence). CDR3 length: 15 residues.

The chain has TRBV18 and TRBJ2-7, with TRBD1 as a possible D gene (8 bases). Trimming cost V 4 bases and J 4 bases, with 17 bases left between them. Per the germline V gene, CDR1 is KGHSH and CDR2 is LQKENI. The CDR3 runs to 15 residues. CDR3 in DNA: TGTGCCAGCTCACTCGGACAGGGAGGGACTTACGAGCAGTACTTC. It translates to CASSLGQGGTYEQYF. Full variable domain (missing parts from reference TRBV18 and TRBJ2-7): NAGVMQNPRHLVRRRGQEARLRCSPMKGHSHVYWYRQLPEEGLKFMVYLQKENIIDESGMPKERFSAEFPKEGPSILRIQQVVRGDSAAYFCASSLGQGGTYEQYFGPGTRLTVT.

This chain joins TRBV7-9 and TRBJ2-3; 9 bases are shared with TRBD1. V lost 4 bases and J lost 5; bases outside the gene matches: 7. The CDR3 spans 15 residues. The germline V gene encodes CDR1 SEHNR and CDR2 FQNEAQ (reference sequence). The CDR3 protein is CASSYWTGALDTQYF. For the CDR3, the DNA is TGTGCCAGCAGCTACTGGACAGGGGCTTTAGATACGCAGTATTTT.

The V gene is TRBV30, the J gene TRBJ2-7, with D possibly being TRBD2 (5 bases). V was shortened by 2 bases and J by 5 bases, with 10 bases between the two germline ends. CDR1 is GTSNPN, CDR2 SVGIG, per germline (reference sequence). The CDR3 is 12 residues long. The CDR3 is CAWSRNGDEQYF. CDR3 nucleotide sequence: TGTGCCTGGAGTCGTAACGGGGACGAGCAGTACTTC.

The chain has TRBV4-1 and TRBJ2-3, with D unclear. This CDR3 is 17 amino acids long. Trimming removed 2 bases at V and 0 bases at J, with 15 bases between. CDR1 and CDR2 from the germline V gene are MGHRA and YSYEKL. As DNA, the CDR3 is TGCGCCAGCAGCCAACCCTTACAGAGCTCTAGCACAGATACGCAGTATTTT. Protein: CASSQPLQSSSTDTQYF.

The chain joins TRBV6-1 to TRBJ2-7; D is possibly TRBD1 (6 bases). Between the trimmed V and J ends, which lost 6 bases and 2 bases, there was a span of 14 bases. Germline lookup yields CDR1 MNHNS and CDR2 SASEGT. This CDR3 has 14 amino acids. This chain's CDR3 is CASRFRDNAYEQYF. In nucleotides, the CDR3 is TGTGCCAGCAGATTCCGGGACAACGCCTACGAGCAGTACTTC.

This clone was counted a single time. The chain couples TRBV30 to TRBJ2-3; D call uncertain. Germline loops: CDR1 GTSNPN, CDR2 SVGIG (reference sequence). This CDR3 spans 14 amino acids. V gave up 0 bases and J gave up 6 bases, with 13 bases separating them. The CDR3 protein is CAWSVQSGWDTQYF. CDR3 nucleotide sequence: TGTGCCTGGAGTGTACAGAGTGGGTGGGATACGCAGTATTTT. The whole variable domain, filled in from reference TRBV30 and TRBJ2-3, reads SQTIHQWPATLVQPVGSPLSLECTVEGTSNPNLYWYRQAAGRGLQLLFYSVGIGQISSEVPQNLSASRPQDRQFILSSKKLLLSDSGFYLCAWSVQSGWDTQYFGPGTRLTVL.

This clone was recorded once. CDR3 nucleotide sequence: TGCGCCAGCAGTGAGCACGGCTCTGGGGCCAACGTCCTGACTTTC. It specifies CASSEHGSGANVLTF. The chain couples TRBV10-1 to TRBJ2-6; D not resolved. The CDR3 sequence is 15 residues long. The V end lost 2 bases, the J end lost 0 bases, and 5 bases lay between the germline ends. Germline V gene data show CDR1 as WNHNN and CDR2 as SYGVQD (reference sequence).

Many counts were recorded for this clone. V gene TRBV7-2 combines with J gene TRBJ2-5; 11 bases are a match to TRBD2. V lost 5 bases, J lost 3 bases, and 17 bases stayed unmatched. The CDR3 spans 19 residues. Germline assignment: CDR1 SGHTA and CDR2 FQGNSA. The CDR3 nucleotides read TGTGCCAGCAGCCTTATGGACCCGGGACTAGCGGCCGTTAAAGAGACCCAGTACTTC. Translated, it gives CASSLMDPGLAAVKETQYF. Together with reference TRBV7-2 and TRBJ2-5, the CDR3 gives the full variable domain: GAGVSQSPSNKVTEKGKDVELRCDPISGHTALYWYRQSLGQGLEFLIYFQGNSAPDKSGLPSDRFSAERTGGSVSTLTIQRTQQEDSAVYLCASSLMDPGLAAVKETQYFGPGTRLLVL.

This clone counts as medium-sized. Here the CDR3 reads CASSQDETENTEAFF. The CDR3 DNA is TGTGCCAGCAGCCAAGATGAGACAGAGAACACTGAAGCTTTCTTT. The chain has TRBV4-2 and TRBJ1-1, with a possible D match to TRBD1 (5 bases). This CDR3 has 15 amino acids. Between the trimmed V and J ends, which lost 0 bases and 1 base, there was a span of 9 bases. Germline loops: CDR1 LGHNA, CDR2 YNFKEQ.

The chain is built from TRBV30 and TRBJ1-1; D might be TRBD1 (6 bases). Germline V gene sequence: CDR1 GTSNPN, CDR2 SVGIG (reference sequence). Trimming shortened V by 3 bases and J by 4 bases, and 18 bases separated the two germline ends. The CDR3 spans 15 residues. This CDR3 is CAWRQGWGSITEAFF. CDR3 DNA sequence: TGTGCCTGGAGACAGGGCTGGGGGAGTATCACTGAAGCTTTCTTT.

The V call is TRBV30, the J call TRBJ2-7; TRBD2 matches at 8 bases. This CDR3 contains 13 residues. The germline gives CDR1 GTSNPN, CDR2 SVGIG (reference sequence). The trim removed 8 bases at V and 4 bases at J, leaving 10 bases unmatched. The CDR3 spells CAVRPTSAYEQYF. The CDR3 nucleotides read TGTGCCGTACGACCGACTAGCGCTTACGAGCAGTACTTC.

The chain links TRBV4-2 to TRBJ2-4; 10 positions match TRBD1. There are 17 residues in the CDR3. Per the germline V gene, CDR1 is LGHNA and CDR2 is YNFKEQ. V gave up 0 bases and J gave up 6 bases; unmatched junction bases: 8. The CDR3: CASSQDRETGGGNIQYF. DNA for the CDR3: TGTGCCAGCAGCCAAGATCGAGAGACAGGGGGCGGAAACATTCAGTACTTC.

Here the CDR3 DNA reads TGTGCCAGCAGTTACGGGACTAGTGAAAGTGAGCAGTTCTTC. It specifies CASSYGTSESEQFF. The V and J genes are TRBV28 and TRBJ2-1, with TRBD2 matching over 8 bases. This CDR3 region has 14 residues. The germline V gene encodes CDR1 MDHEN and CDR2 SYDVKM. J was trimmed by 9 bases and V by 4 bases; bases with no gene match: 8.

The rearrangement joins TRBV4-1 to TRBJ1-5; tentative D call: TRBD1 (5 bases). V was pared by 0 bases and J by 0 bases, with 15 bases between. This CDR3 contains 18 residues. Germline CDR1 and CDR2: MGHRA and YSYEKL. CDR3 nucleotides: TGCGCCAGCAGCCAAGATGGGGCAGAGGCCCGTAGCAATCAGCCCCAGCATTTT. It yields the protein CASSQDGAEARSNQPQHF.

This sequence joins TRBV27 and TRBJ2-7; 7 nucleotides agree with TRBD1. CDR3 length: 13 residues. Germline V gene sequence: CDR1 MNHEY, CDR2 SMNVEV (reference sequence). The junction had 5 bases not matched to a gene; V was cut back by 4 bases and J by 5 bases. DNA for the CDR3: TGTGCCAGCAGTTCGACAGGGCGACACGAGCAGTACTTC. This translates into CASSSTGRHEQYF.